The clone carrying this T cell receptor (beta chain) was seen a few times. The target antigen is unknown. This CDR3 comprises 15 residues. Trimming removed 1 base from V and 4 bases from J; junction bases left unmatched: 2. Looked up from germline, CDR1 is MNHNS and CDR2 is SASEGT. This sample is drawn from a study of cytomegalovirus exposure and HLA in healthy donors. About the study: Sequencing of about 179 million T cells in an earlier analysis found 100 million or so unique TCR beta sequences. General study findings and limits: Analysis performed later found 16,951 TCR beta sequences associated with HLA alleles at 0.05 false discovery rate. Indistinguishable V segments such as TRBV6-2 and TRBV6-3 were excluded. It was reported that the classifier diagnosed cytomegalovirus status with high specificity and sensitivity in both the original and validation cohorts.

13 Jbeta primers and 60 Vbeta primers were used for the PCR. The assay was immunoSEQ multiplex PCR, and TCRdb's table has in-frame clones only and misses some. The sample consists of 110,000 or so clones, around 81% of them appearing once. Sequenced material: PBMCs. This chain links TRBV6-1 with TRBJ1-1; 11 bases align to TRBD1. The sequence derives from a woman in her thirties or forties in good health and CMV-seronegative. The CDR3 loop is CASSEGTGGSTEAFF. In DNA, the CDR3 is TGTGCCAGCAGTGAAGGGACAGGGGGCTCCACTGAAGCTTTCTTT.